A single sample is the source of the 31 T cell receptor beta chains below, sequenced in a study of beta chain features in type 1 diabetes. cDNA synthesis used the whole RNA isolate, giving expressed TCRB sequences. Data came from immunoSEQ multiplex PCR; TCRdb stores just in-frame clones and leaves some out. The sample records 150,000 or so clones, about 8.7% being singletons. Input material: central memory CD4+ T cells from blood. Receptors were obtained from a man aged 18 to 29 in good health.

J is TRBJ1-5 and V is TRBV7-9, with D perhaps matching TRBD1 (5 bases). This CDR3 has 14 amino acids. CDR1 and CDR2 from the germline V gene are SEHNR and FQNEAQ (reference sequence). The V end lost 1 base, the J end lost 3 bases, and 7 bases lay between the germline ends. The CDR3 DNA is TGTGCCAGCAGCTTAGGACAGCTCAATCAGCCCCAGCATTTT. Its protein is CASSLGQLNQPQHF.

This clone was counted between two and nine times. The CDR3 loop reads CASSPDRMNTEAFF. CDR3 nucleotide sequence: TGTGCCAGCTCACCGGACAGAATGAACACTGAAGCTTTCTTT. V usage is TRBV18 and J usage is TRBJ1-1; a weak D match, TRBD1 (6 bases). Trimming stripped 3 bases from V and 0 bases from J, with 8 bases between. The CDR3 totals 14 residues. Per the germline V gene, CDR1 is KGHSH and CDR2 is LQKENI.

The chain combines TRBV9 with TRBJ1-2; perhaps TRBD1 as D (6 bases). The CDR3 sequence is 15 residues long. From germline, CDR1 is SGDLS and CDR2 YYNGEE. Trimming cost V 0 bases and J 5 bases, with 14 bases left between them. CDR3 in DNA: TGTGCCAGCAGCGTAGGACGGGACATGAGGTATGGCTACACCTTC. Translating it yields CASSVGRDMRYGYTF. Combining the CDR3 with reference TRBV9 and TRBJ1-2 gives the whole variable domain DSGVTQTPKHLITATGQRVTLRCSPRSGDLSVYWYQQSLDQGLQFLIQYYNGEERAKGNILERFSAQQFPDLHSELNLSSLELGDSALYFCASSVGRDMRYGYTFGSGTRLTVV.

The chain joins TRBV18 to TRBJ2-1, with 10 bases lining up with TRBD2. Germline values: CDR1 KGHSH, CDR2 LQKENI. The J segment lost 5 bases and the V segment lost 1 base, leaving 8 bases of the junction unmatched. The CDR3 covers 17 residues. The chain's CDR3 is CASSPRLLAGADNEQFF. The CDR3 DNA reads TGTGCCAGCTCACCACGGCTGCTAGCGGGGGCCGACAATGAGCAGTTCTTC.

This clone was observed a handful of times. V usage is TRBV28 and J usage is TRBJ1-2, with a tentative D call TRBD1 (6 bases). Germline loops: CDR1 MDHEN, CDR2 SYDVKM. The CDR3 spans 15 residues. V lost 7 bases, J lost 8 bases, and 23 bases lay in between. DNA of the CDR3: TGTGCCAGCAATGAGGGGATGGCAGGGGATAAAGGCTACACCTTC. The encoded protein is CASNEGMAGDKGYTF.

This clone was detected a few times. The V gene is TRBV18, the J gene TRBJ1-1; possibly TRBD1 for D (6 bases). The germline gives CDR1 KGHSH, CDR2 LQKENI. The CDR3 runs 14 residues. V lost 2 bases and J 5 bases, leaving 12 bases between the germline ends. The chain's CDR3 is CASSPIKGGTEAFF. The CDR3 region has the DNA TGTGCCAGCTCACCAATCAAAGGGGGAACTGAAGCTTTCTTT.

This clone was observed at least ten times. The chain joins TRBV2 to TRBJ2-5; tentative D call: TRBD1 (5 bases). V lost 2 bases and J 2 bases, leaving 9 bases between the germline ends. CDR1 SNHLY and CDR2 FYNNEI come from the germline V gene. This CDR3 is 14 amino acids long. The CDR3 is CASSERQGQETQYF. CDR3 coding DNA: TGTGCCAGCAGTGAACGGCAGGGACAAGAGACCCAGTACTTC. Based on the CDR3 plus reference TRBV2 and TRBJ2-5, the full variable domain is EPEVTQTPSHQVTQMGQEVILRCVPISNHLYFYWYRQILGQKVEFLVSFYNNEISEKSEIFDDQFSVERPDGSNFTLKIRSTKLEDSAMYFCASSERQGQETQYFGPGTRLLVL.

CDR3 amino acids: CASRKLAETGELFF. The CDR3 region has the DNA TGTGCCAGCAGAAAACTAGCGGAAACCGGGGAGCTGTTTTTT. The chain is built from TRBV5-4 and TRBJ2-2, with 8 nucleotides matching TRBD2. CDR1 SGHNT and CDR2 YYREEE come from the germline V gene (reference sequence). CDR3 length equals 14 residues. The J segment lost 5 bases and the V segment lost 5 bases, leaving 5 bases of the junction unmatched.

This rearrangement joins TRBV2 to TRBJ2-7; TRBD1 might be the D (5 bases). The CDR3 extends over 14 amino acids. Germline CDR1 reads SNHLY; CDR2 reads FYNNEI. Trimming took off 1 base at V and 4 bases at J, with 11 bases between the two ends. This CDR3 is CASSEGQGLYEQYF. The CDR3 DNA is TGTGCCAGCAGTGAAGGGCAGGGATTGTACGAGCAGTACTTC.

CDR3 DNA: TGTGCCAGCAGCCGCCAGGGGGGCGAGGAAGACGAGCAGTACTTC. Translated, it gives CASSRQGGEEDEQYF. The genes are TRBV4-2 and TRBJ2-7, with a possible D match to TRBD1 (7 bases). V shed 4 bases and J shed 5 bases, with 18 bases lying between them. In germline, CDR1 is LGHNA, CDR2 YNFKEQ. The CDR3 has 15 amino acids.

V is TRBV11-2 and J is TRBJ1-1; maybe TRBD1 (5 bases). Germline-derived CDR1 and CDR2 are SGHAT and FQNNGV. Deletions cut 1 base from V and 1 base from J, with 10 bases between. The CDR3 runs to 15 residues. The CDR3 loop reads CASSLGGRENTEAFF. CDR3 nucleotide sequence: TGTGCCAGCAGCTTAGGCGGCAGGGAGAACACTGAAGCTTTCTTT.

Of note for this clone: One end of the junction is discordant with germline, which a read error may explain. The CDR3 sequence is CANSVRLAGEPTDTQYF. The CDR3 nucleotides read TGTGCCAACAGCGTAAGACTAGCGGGGGAACCCACAGATACGCAGTATTTT. This rearrangement joins TRBV9 to TRBJ2-3, with 12 positions matching TRBD2. The CDR3 spans 17 residues. The germline CDR1 and CDR2 sequences are SGDLS and YYNGEE.

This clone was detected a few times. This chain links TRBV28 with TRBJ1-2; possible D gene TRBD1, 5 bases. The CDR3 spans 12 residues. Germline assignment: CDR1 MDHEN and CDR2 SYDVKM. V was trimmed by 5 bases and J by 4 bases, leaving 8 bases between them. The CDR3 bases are TGTGCCAGCAGTCAGGGTCTCTATGGCTACACCTTC. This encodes CASSQGLYGYTF.

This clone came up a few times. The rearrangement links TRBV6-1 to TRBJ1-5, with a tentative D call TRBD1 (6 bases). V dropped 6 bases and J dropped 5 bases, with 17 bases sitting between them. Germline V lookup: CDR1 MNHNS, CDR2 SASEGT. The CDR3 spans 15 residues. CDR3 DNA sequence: TGTGCCAGCAGCTCCACCAGGGGTCTTGATCAGCCCCAGCATTTT. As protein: CASSSTRGLDQPQHF.

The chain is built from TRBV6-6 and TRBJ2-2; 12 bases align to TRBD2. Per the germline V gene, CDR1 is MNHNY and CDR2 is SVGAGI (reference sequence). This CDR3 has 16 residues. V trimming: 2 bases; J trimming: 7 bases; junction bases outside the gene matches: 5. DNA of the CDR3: TGTGCCAGCAGTTACGCTAGCGGGGGGGCCAACGGGGAGCTGTTTTTT. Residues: CASSYASGGANGELFF.

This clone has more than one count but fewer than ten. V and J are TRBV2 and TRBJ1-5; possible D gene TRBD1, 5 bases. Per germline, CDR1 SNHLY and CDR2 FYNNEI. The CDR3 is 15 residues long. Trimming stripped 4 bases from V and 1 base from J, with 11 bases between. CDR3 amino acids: CASSGEDMSNQPQHF. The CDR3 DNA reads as TGTGCCAGCAGTGGGGAGGACATGAGCAATCAGCCCCAGCATTTT.

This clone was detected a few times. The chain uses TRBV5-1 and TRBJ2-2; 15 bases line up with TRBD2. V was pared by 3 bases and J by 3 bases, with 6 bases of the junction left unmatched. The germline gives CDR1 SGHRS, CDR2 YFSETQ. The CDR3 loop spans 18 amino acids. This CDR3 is CASSSGLAGGLDTGELFF. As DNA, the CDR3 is TGCGCCAGCAGCTCAGGACTAGCGGGGGGGCTCGACACCGGGGAGCTGTTTTTT.

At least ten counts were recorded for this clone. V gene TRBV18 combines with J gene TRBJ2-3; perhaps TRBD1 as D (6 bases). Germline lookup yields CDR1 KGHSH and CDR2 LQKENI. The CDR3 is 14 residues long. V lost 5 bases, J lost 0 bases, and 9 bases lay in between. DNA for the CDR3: TGTGCCAGCTCAAAACAGGGTAGCACAGATACGCAGTATTTT. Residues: CASSKQGSTDTQYF. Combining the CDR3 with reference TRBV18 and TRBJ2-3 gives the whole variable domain NAGVMQNPRHLVRRRGQEARLRCSPMKGHSHVYWYRQLPEEGLKFMVYLQKENIIDESGMPKERFSAEFPKEGPSILRIQQVVRGDSAAYFCASSKQGSTDTQYFGPGTRLTVL.

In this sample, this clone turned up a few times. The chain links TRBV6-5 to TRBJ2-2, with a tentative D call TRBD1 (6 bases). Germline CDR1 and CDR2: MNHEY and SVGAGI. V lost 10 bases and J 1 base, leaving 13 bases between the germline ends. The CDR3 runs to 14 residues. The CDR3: CATKGHQNTGELFF. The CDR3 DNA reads TGTGCCACCAAGGGACACCAGAACACCGGGGAGCTGTTTTTT.

The CDR3 region has the DNA TGTGCCAGTAGTAACAGGGAAGAGATTCAGTACTTC. It codes for CASSNREEIQYF. V gene TRBV19 combines with J gene TRBJ2-4; D is possibly TRBD1 (6 bases). Germline V gene data show CDR1 as LNHDA and CDR2 as SQIVND (reference sequence). The V end was cut by 4 bases, the J end by 10 bases, with 11 bases between. The CDR3 has 12 amino acids.

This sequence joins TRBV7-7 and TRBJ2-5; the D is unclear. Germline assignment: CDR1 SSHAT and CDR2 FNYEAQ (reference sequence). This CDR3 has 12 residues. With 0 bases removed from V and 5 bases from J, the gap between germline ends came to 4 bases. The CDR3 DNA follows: TGTGCCAGCAGCTTAGCCGGGGAGACCCAGTACTTC. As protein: CASSLAGETQYF.

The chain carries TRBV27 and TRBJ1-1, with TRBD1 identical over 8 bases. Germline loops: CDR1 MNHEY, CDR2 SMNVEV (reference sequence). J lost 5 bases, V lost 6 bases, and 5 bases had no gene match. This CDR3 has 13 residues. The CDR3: CASRRTGWTEAFF. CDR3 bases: TGTGCCAGCAGGAGGACAGGGTGGACTGAAGCTTTCTTT.

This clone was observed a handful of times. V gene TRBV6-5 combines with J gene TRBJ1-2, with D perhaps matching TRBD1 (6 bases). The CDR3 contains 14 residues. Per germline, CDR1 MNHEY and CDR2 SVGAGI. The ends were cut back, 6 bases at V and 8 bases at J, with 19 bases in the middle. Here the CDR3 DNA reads TGTGCCAGCAGCGTTGGCGGGGGGGCGAAGGGCTACACCTTC. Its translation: CASSVGGGAKGYTF.

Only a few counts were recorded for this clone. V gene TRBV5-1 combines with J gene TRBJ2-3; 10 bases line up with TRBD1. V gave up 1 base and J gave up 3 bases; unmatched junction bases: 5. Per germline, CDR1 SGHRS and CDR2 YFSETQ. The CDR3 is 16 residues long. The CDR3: CASSLRTGGGTDTQYF. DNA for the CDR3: TGCGCCAGCAGCTTGCGGACAGGGGGAGGAACAGATACGCAGTATTTT. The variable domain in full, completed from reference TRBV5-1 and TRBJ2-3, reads KAGVTQTPRYLIKTRGQQVTLSCSPISGHRSVSWYQQTPGQGLQFLFEYFSETQRNKGNFPGRFSGRQFSNSRSEMNVSTLELGDSALYLCASSLRTGGGTDTQYFGPGTRLTVL.

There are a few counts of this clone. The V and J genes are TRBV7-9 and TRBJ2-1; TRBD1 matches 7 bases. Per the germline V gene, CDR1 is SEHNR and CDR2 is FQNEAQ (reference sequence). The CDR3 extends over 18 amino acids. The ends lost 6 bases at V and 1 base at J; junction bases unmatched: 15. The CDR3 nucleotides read TGTGCCAGCAGATTACCCGCCCGAGACAGGGAGTCCTACAATGAGCAGTTCTTC. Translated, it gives CASRLPARDRESYNEQFF.

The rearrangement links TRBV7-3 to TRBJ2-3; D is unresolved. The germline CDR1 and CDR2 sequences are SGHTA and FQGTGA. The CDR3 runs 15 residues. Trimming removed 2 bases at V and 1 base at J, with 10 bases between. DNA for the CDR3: TGTGCCAGCAGCTTACCCGTCAGCGGCACAGATACGCAGTATTTT. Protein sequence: CASSLPVSGTDTQYF.

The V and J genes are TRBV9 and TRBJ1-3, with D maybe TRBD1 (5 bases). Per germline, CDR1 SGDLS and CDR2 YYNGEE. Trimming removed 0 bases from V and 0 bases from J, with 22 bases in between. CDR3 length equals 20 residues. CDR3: CASSVGGAGSSLLSGNTIYF. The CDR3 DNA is TGTGCCAGCAGCGTAGGCGGGGCGGGCAGTTCCCTCCTCTCTGGAAACACCATATATTTT.

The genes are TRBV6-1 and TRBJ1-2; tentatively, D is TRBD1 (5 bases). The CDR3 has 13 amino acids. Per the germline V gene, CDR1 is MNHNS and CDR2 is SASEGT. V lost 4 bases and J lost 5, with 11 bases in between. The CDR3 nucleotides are TGTGCCAGCAGTGCCTCAGGGCTGTATGGCTACACCTTC. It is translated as CASSASGLYGYTF.

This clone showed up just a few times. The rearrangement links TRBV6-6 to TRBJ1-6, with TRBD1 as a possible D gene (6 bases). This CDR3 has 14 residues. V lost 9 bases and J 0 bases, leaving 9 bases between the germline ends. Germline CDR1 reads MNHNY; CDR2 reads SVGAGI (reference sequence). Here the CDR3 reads CASWTVSYNSPLHF. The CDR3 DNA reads TGTGCCAGTTGGACAGTCTCCTATAATTCACCCCTCCACTTT.

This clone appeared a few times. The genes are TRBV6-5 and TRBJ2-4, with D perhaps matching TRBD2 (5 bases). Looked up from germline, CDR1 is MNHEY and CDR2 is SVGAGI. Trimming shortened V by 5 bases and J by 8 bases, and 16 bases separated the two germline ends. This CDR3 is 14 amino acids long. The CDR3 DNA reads TGTGCCAGCAGTACCCGAGGGAATTGGGACATTCAGTACTTC. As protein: CASSTRGNWDIQYF.

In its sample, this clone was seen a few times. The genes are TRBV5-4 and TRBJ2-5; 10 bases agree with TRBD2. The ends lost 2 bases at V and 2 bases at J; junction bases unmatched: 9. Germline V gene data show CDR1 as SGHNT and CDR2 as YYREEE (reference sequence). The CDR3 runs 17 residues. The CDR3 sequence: CASSLGYQRGGQETQYF. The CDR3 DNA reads TGTGCCAGCAGCTTAGGGTACCAGCGGGGGGGACAAGAGACCCAGTACTTC.